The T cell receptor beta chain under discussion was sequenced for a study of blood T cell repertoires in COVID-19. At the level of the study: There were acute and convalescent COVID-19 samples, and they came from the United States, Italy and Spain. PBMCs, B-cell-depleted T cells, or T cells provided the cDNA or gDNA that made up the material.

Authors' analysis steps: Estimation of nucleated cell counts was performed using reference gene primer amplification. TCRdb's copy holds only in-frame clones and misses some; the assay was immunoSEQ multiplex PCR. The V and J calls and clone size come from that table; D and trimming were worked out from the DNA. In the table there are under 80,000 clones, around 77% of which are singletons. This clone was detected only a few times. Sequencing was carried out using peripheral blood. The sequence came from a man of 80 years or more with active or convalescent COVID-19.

In DNA, the CDR3 is TGTGCCAGTAGTAAAGGGACAGGGAGGCTCGATGGCTACACCTTC. Its protein product is CASSKGTGRLDGYTF. The chain carries TRBV19 and TRBJ1-2; 9 bases map to TRBD1. V trimming: 4 bases; J trimming: 6 bases; junction bases outside the gene matches: 9. This CDR3 has 15 residues. In germline, CDR1 is LNHDA, CDR2 SQIVND (reference sequence).